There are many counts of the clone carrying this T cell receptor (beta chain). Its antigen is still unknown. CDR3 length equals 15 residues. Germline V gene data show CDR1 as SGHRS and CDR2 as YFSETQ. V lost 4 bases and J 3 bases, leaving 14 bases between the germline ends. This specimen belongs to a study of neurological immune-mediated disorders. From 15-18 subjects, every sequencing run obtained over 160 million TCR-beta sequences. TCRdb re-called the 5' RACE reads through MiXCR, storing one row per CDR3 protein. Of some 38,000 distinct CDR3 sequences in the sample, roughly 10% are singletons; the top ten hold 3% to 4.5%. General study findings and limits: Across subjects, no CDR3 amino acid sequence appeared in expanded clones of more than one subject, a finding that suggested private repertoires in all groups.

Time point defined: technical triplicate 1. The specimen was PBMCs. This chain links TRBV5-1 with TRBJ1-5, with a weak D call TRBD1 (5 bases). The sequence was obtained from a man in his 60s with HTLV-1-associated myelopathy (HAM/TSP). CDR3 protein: CASSNGTGFNQPQHF. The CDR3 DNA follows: TGCGCCAGCAGCAACGGGACGGGATTCAATCAGCCCCAGCATTTT. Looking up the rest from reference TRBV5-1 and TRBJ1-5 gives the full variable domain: KAGVTQTPRYLIKTRGQQVTLSCSPISGHRSVSWYQQTPGQGLQFLFEYFSETQRNKGNFPGRFSGRQFSNSRSEMNVSTLELGDSALYLCASSNGTGFNQPQHFGDGTRLSIL.